A single sample is the source of the 20 T cell receptor beta chains below, sequenced in a study of T cells in Graves' hyperthyroidism and ophthalmopathy. From RNA transcripts, TCR beta CDR3 regions were amplified. HTBI primers were the set used in a first-round RT-PCR of the TCR CDR3. TCRdb analysed the multiplex PCR reads with MiXCR anew, one entry per CDR3 protein. Among hundreds of thousands of distinct CDR3 sequences, about 15% were seen once, and the ten largest hold under 15%. Sequencing was performed on blood. The origin of the receptors is a woman in her 50s with Graves' ophthalmopathy.

The chain employs TRBV29-1 and TRBJ2-1; 9 positions match TRBD1. The CDR3 is 16 residues long. After removal of 1 base from V and 4 bases from J, the junction contained 8 bases not matched to a gene. Looked up from germline, CDR1 is SQVTM and CDR2 is ANQGSEA. The CDR3 coding sequence is TGCAGCGTTGAAGGAGTACAGGGGGCGAGGTACAATGAGCAGTTCTTC. Residues: CSVEGVQGARYNEQFF.

This sequence joins TRBV14 and TRBJ2-5, with D hard to call. The CDR3 runs to 15 residues. Germline CDR1 is SGHDN and CDR2 is FVKESK. Trimming took off 2 bases at V and 1 base at J, with 11 bases between the two ends. The CDR3 region has the DNA TGTGCCAGCAGCCAACTTGAGGCGATCCAAGAGACCCAGTACTTC. This translates into CASSQLEAIQETQYF.

There are many counts of this clonotype. The chain links TRBV30 to TRBJ2-2, with D perhaps TRBD2 (6 bases). The germline V gene has CDR1 GTSNPN and CDR2 SVGIG (reference sequence). The CDR3 consists of 11 residues. V lost 8 bases, J lost 6 bases, and 10 bases lay in between. CDR3 coding DNA: TGTGCCCTTACTAGCCCCGGGGAGCTGTTTTTT. It specifies CALTSPGELFF.

This clonotype was recorded many times. The chain combines TRBV6-5 with TRBJ2-7; no clear D. Trimming took off 0 bases at V and 3 bases at J, with 12 bases between the two ends. CDR1 and CDR2 from the germline V gene are MNHEY and SVGAGI. The CDR3 consists of 15 residues. Here the CDR3 DNA reads TGTGCCAGCAGTTACTCGAATGCACAGAACTACGAGCAGTACTTC. As protein: CASSYSNAQNYEQYF.

The sample holds many counts of this clonotype. The chain employs TRBV5-1 and TRBJ2-1, with D perhaps TRBD2 (6 bases). The V gene lost 1 base and the J gene lost 2 bases, with 13 bases spanning the gap. Germline V gene sequence: CDR1 SGHRS, CDR2 YFSETQ. The CDR3 contains 16 residues. This chain's CDR3 is CASSLNEAGPYNEQFF. CDR3 in DNA: TGCGCCAGCAGCTTGAACGAAGCGGGCCCCTACAATGAGCAGTTCTTC.

The V call is TRBV14, the J call TRBJ2-4; TRBD2 is a possible D gene (6 bases). The CDR3 is 13 amino acids. V shed 5 bases and J shed 8 bases, with 13 bases lying between them. Germline V gene data show CDR1 as SGHDN and CDR2 as FVKESK. This chain's CDR3 is CASSGFSGDIQYF. CDR3 in DNA: TGTGCCAGCAGCGGGTTTAGCGGAGACATTCAGTACTTC.

This clonotype was counted ten times or more. This chain joins TRBV3-1 and TRBJ1-4; no clear D. Trimming pared 0 bases from V and 3 bases from J, leaving 8 bases between. Germline V gene sequence: CDR1 LGHDT, CDR2 YNNKEL (reference sequence). The CDR3 sequence is 15 residues long. The CDR3 nucleotides are TGTGCCAGCAGCCAAGATGGCGGATCTAATGAAAAACTGTTTTTT. Amino acids: CASSQDGGSNEKLFF.

As DNA, the CDR3 is TGTGCCAGCAGCTTAAGCGGGGGACAGGGAGATACGCAGTATTTT. It yields the protein CASSLSGGQGDTQYF. The J gene is TRBJ2-3, the V gene TRBV7-9; D is possibly TRBD1 (9 bases). Germline CDR1 is SEHNR and CDR2 is FQNEAQ (reference sequence). Trimming removed 2 bases at V and 5 bases at J, with 14 bases between. There are 15 residues in the CDR3.

The chain recombines TRBV5-5 with TRBJ2-7; 7 nucleotides match TRBD2. Per the germline V gene, CDR1 is SGHKS and CDR2 is YYEKEE (reference sequence). This CDR3 contains 14 residues. V dropped 4 bases and J dropped 1; count of bases not matched to a gene: 5. CDR3 amino acids: CASSQTSASYEQYF. Here the CDR3 DNA reads TGTGCCAGCAGCCAAACTAGCGCATCCTACGAGCAGTACTTC.

This clonotype was seen many times. The chain joins TRBV2 to TRBJ1-6; D may be TRBD1 (5 bases). Trimming stripped 2 bases from V and 0 bases from J, with 8 bases between. This CDR3 comprises 16 residues. Germline CDR1 SNHLY, CDR2 FYNNEI. The CDR3 nucleotides are TGTGCCAGCAGTGAACGGGGGAGCTCCTATAATTCACCCCTCCACTTT. This translates into CASSERGSSYNSPLHF. Supplemented by reference TRBV2 and TRBJ1-6, the full variable domain reads EPEVTQTPSHQVTQMGQEVILRCVPISNHLYFYWYRQILGQKVEFLVSFYNNEISEKSEIFDDQFSVERPDGSNFTLKIRSTKLEDSAMYFCASSERGSSYNSPLHFGNGTRLTVT.

This clonotype was seen repeatedly, ten times or more. This CDR3 is CASSFKPGQGYNEQFF. Written as DNA, the CDR3 is TGTGCCAGCAGCTTCAAGCCGGGACAGGGTTACAATGAGCAGTTCTTC. V usage is TRBV5-6 and J usage is TRBJ2-1; TRBD1 matches at 9 bases. J gave up 4 bases and V 2 bases, and 7 bases lay outside the gene matches. Germline lookup yields CDR1 SGHDT and CDR2 YYEEEE. The CDR3 is 16 amino acids.

Concerning this clonotype itself: This may be a read error, as it is one base from a much larger clone. CDR3 DNA sequence: TGTGCCAGCAGCTACGTGGACACCACCTACGAGCAGTACTTC. The encoded protein is CASSYVDTTYEQYF. The chain uses TRBV6-5 and TRBJ2-7; a possible D gene is TRBD1 (5 bases). CDR1 is MNHEY, CDR2 SVGAGI, per germline. This CDR3 has 14 residues. Trimming cost V 6 bases and J 2 bases, with 14 bases left between them.

This clonotype was observed a handful of times. The chain employs TRBV27 and TRBJ2-3; 7 nucleotides match TRBD2. Per the germline V gene, CDR1 is MNHEY and CDR2 is SMNVEV (reference sequence). The trim removed 5 bases at V and 9 bases at J, leaving 14 bases unmatched. The CDR3 is made up of 15 amino acids. The CDR3: CASSISAGFTKTQYF. CDR3 nucleotide sequence: TGTGCCAGCAGTATTTCAGCGGGGTTTACGAAAACGCAGTATTTT.

This clonotype was detected a few times. The chain couples TRBV20-1 to TRBJ2-5; weak D call: TRBD2 (6 bases). The CDR3 length is 11 residues. The germline V gene encodes CDR1 DFQATT and CDR2 SNEGSKA (reference sequence). V was shortened by 6 bases and J by 7 bases, with 12 bases between the two germline ends. CDR3 protein: CSAQREVTQYF. The CDR3 DNA reads as TGCAGTGCGCAGAGGGAGGTGACCCAGTACTTC.

This clonotype has ten or more counts. The V gene is TRBV29-1, the J gene TRBJ1-4, with D perhaps matching TRBD1 (6 bases). Germline loops: CDR1 SQVTM, CDR2 ANQGSEA. With 7 bases removed from V and 7 bases from J, the gap between germline ends came to 16 bases. The CDR3 is 13 residues long. CDR3 nucleotide sequence: TGCAGCGCCCTACAGGGACCGCGTGAAAAACTGTTTTTT. It encodes CSALQGPREKLFF.

This clonotype appeared once. The rearrangement uses TRBV6-1 and TRBJ2-5; either TRBD1 or TRBD2 may fit D (6 bases each). The CDR3 runs to 14 residues. Germline V gene sequence: CDR1 MNHNS, CDR2 SASEGT. Trimming removed 7 bases at V and 1 base at J, with 13 bases between. CDR3 bases: TGTGCCAGCAACCAAGAGGGGGGCCAAGAGACCCAGTACTTC. Translated, it gives CASNQEGGQETQYF.

This clonotype was seen repeatedly, ten times or more. The chain has TRBV7-2 and TRBJ2-2; 7 bases are shared with TRBD2. V gave up 3 bases and J gave up 2 bases; unmatched junction bases: 12. Looked up from germline, CDR1 is SGHTA and CDR2 is FQGNSA. This CDR3 comprises 18 residues. Written as DNA, the CDR3 is TGTGCCAGCAGCTTTCCGATCTCGGCTAGCGGAAACACCGGGGAGCTGTTTTTT. Translating it yields CASSFPISASGNTGELFF.

The rearrangement links TRBV6-2 or TRBV6-3 to TRBJ2-1; 9 nucleotides agree with TRBD2. Germline CDR1 is MNHEY and CDR2 is SVGEGT. CDR3 length: 13 amino acids. V dropped 8 bases and J dropped 4; count of bases not matched to a gene: 3. CDR3 DNA sequence: TGTGCCAGCGTCAGCGGGGGGTACAATGAGCAGTTCTTC. Its translation: CASVSGGYNEQFF.

This chain joins TRBV9 and TRBJ2-1; D ambiguous. Germline V lookup: CDR1 SGDLS, CDR2 YYNGEE. V gave up 0 bases and J gave up 7 bases, with 11 bases separating them. The CDR3 loop spans 14 amino acids. CDR3 region: CASSVATLNNEQFF. CDR3 in DNA: TGTGCCAGCAGCGTAGCTACCCTCAATAATGAGCAGTTCTTC.

This clonotype was observed many times. The chain has TRBV28 and TRBJ2-5, with D possibly matching TRBD1 (5 bases). Trimming left V 2 bases short and J 1 base short, with 11 bases between. Germline values: CDR1 MDHEN, CDR2 SYDVKM. The CDR3 is 15 residues long. CDR3 protein: CASSLGAQFQETQYF. DNA of the CDR3: TGTGCCAGCAGTTTAGGGGCCCAGTTCCAAGAGACCCAGTACTTC.